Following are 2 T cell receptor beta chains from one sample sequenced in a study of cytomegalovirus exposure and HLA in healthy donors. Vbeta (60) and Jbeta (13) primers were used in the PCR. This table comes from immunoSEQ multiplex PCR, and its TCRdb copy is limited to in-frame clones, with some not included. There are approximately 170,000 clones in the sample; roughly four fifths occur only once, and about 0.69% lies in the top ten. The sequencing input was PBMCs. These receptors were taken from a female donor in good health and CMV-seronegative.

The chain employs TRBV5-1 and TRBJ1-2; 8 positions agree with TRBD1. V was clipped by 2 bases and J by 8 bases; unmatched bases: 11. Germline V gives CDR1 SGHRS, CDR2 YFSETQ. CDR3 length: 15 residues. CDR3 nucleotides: TGCGCCAGCAGCTTAGGGACAGGACCTGTAGGCGGCTACACCTTC. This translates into CASSLGTGPVGGYTF.

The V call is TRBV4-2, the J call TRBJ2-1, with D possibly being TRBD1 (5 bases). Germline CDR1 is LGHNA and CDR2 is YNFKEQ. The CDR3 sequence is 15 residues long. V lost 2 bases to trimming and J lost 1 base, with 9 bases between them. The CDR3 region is CASSQPGYSYNEQFF. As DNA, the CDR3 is TGTGCCAGCAGCCAACCAGGGTATTCCTACAATGAGCAGTTCTTC.